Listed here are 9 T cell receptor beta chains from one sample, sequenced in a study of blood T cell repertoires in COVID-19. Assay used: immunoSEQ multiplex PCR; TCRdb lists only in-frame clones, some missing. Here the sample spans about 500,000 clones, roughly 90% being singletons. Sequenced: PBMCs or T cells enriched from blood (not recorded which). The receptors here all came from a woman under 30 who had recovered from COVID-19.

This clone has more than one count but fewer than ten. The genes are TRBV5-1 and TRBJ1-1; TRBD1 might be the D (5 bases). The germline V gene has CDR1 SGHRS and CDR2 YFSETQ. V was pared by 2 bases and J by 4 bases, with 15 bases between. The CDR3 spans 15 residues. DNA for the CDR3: TGCGCCAGCAGCTTCGGGGCGGGGATGGGCACTGAAGCTTTCTTT. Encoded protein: CASSFGAGMGTEAFF.

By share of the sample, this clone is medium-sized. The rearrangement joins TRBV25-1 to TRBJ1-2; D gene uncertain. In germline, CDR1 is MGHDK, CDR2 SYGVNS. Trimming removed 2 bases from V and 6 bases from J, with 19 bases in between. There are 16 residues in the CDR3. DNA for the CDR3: TGTGCCAGCAGTGAAACTATCGGTGGATCTCGAAATGGCTACACCTTC. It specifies CASSETIGGSRNGYTF.

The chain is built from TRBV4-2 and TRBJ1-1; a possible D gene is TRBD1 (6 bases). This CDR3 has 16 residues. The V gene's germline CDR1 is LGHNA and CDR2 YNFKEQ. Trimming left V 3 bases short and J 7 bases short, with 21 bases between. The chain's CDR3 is CASSQFREGVPSEAFF. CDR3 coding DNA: TGTGCCAGCAGCCAGTTCCGCGAGGGGGTGCCCAGTGAAGCTTTCTTT.

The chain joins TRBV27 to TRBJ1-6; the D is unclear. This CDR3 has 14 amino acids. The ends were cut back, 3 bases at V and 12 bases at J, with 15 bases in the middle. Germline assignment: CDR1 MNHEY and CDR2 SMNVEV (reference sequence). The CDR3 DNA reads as TGTGCCAGCAGTTTTCGCAGGCTGGTTGGACCCCTCCACTTT. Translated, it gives CASSFRRLVGPLHF.

CDR3 region: CALSDREDQPQHF. Here the CDR3 DNA reads TGTGCCCTTTCGGACAGGGAGGATCAGCCCCAGCATTTT. The chain employs TRBV10-3 and TRBJ1-5; 8 bases are shared with TRBD1. Germline assignment: CDR1 ENHRY and CDR2 SYGVKD. Losses at the gene ends were 11 bases for V and 5 bases for J; bases not matched to a gene: 8. The length of the CDR3 is 13 residues.

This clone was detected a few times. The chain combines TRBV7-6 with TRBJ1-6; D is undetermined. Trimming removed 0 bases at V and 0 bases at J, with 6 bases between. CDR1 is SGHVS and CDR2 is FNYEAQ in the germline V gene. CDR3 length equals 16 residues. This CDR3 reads CASSLAESSYNSPLHF. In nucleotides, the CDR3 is TGTGCCAGCAGCTTAGCGGAGAGCTCCTATAATTCACCCCTCCACTTT.

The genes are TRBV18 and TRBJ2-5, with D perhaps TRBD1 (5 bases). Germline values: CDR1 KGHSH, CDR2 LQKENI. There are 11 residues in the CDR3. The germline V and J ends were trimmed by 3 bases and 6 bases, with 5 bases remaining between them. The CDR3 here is CASSPGQTQYF. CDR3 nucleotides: TGTGCCAGCTCACCGGGGCAGACCCAGTACTTC.

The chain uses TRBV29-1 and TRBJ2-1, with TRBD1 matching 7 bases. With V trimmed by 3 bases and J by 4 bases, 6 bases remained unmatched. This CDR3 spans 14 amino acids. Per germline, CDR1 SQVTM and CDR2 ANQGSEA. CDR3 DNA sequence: TGCAGCGTTGAGGACAGGTTCTTATACAATGAGCAGTTCTTC. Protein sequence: CSVEDRFLYNEQFF.

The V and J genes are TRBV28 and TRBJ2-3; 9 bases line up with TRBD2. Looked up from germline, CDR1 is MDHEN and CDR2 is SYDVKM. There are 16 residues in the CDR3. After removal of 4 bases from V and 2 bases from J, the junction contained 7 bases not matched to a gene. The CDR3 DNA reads TGTGCCAGCAGTTCCCCAGCGGGGGGAAACACAGATACGCAGTATTTT. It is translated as CASSSPAGGNTDTQYF.